Listed below are T cell receptor beta chains from one sample, sequenced in a study of blood T cell repertoires in COVID-19. Profiled with immunoSEQ multiplex PCR; TCRdb holds only in-frame clones, not every one. Here the sample spans 310,000 or so clones, around 84% being singletons. Sequencing input: peripheral blood. Receptors originate from a man aged 65-85 years with acute or convalescent COVID-19. Both conserved end residues are part of each CDR3. The D gene is left open where the match is weak. Some rows mark clone size as missing; the rest say once, few, many or name a class of expanded clone.

D gene: TRBD2; V gene: TRBV5-1; clone size: .; J gene: TRBJ2-3; CDR3 length: 16; CDR3 protein: CASSPSPSGTTDTQYF; CDR3 DNA: TGCGCCAGCAGCCCCAGTCCTAGCGGAACTACAGATACGCAGTATTTT
D gene: .; V gene: TRBV28; clone size: .; J gene: TRBJ1-1; CDR3 length: 19; CDR3 protein: CASSSGAPFRGSPVYEAFF; CDR3 DNA: TGTGCCAGCAGTTCGGGCGCGCCATTCCGGGGGTCTCCCGTCTATGAAGCTTTCTTT
D gene: TRBD1; V gene: TRBV24-1; clone size: once; J gene: TRBJ1-5; CDR3 length: 15; CDR3 protein: CATSKTGEGNQPQHF; CDR3 DNA: TGTGCCACCAGTAAGACAGGGGAGGGAAATCAGCCCCAGCATTTT
D gene: TRBD2; V gene: TRBV3-1/TRBV3-2; clone size: .; J gene: TRBJ2-2; CDR3 length: 18; CDR3 protein: CASRGLAGGSGIAGELFF; CDR3 DNA: TGTGCCAGCCGCGGACTAGCGGGGGGGAGTGGGATTGCCGGGGAGCTGTTTTTT
D gene: .; V gene: TRBV18; clone size: once; J gene: TRBJ2-7; CDR3 length: 15; CDR3 protein: CASSPVTGTTYEQYF; CDR3 DNA: TGTGCCAGCTCACCCGTAACAGGGACCACCTACGAGCAGTACTTC
D gene: TRBD1; V gene: TRBV5-4; clone size: .; J gene: TRBJ1-2; CDR3 length: 15; CDR3 protein: CASSIRDRENYGYTF; CDR3 DNA: TGTGCCAGCAGCATACGGGACAGGGAAAACTATGGCTACACCTTC
D gene: .; V gene: TRBV9; clone size: few; J gene: TRBJ2-5; CDR3 length: 15; CDR3 protein: CASSPLSGYQETQYF; CDR3 DNA: TGTGCCAGCAGCCCGCTGTCAGGGTACCAAGAGACCCAGTACTTC
D gene: .; V gene: TRBV7-2; clone size: .; J gene: TRBJ2-2; CDR3 length: 14; CDR3 protein: CASSSTAAAGELFF; CDR3 DNA: TGTGCCAGCAGCTCTACAGCGGCGGCCGGGGAGCTGTTTTTT
D gene: .; V gene: TRBV9; clone size: .; J gene: TRBJ1-4; CDR3 length: 18; CDR3 protein: CASSAQYEDQGGFEKLFF; CDR3 DNA: TGTGCCAGCAGCGCTCAATACGAAGACCAGGGAGGGTTCGAAAAACTGTTTTTT
D gene: .; V gene: TRBV6-6; clone size: .; J gene: TRBJ2-7; CDR3 length: 14; CDR3 protein: CASSYPGHTYEQYF; CDR3 DNA: TGTGCCAGCAGTTACCCTGGACACACCTACGAGCAGTACTTC
D gene: .; V gene: TRBV18; clone size: once; J gene: TRBJ1-2; CDR3 length: 14; CDR3 protein: CASSPGQTNYGYTF; CDR3 DNA: TGTGCCAGCTCACCAGGGCAGACTAACTATGGCTACACCTTC
D gene: .; V gene: TRBV11-2; clone size: few; J gene: TRBJ1-2; CDR3 length: 14; CDR3 protein: CASSLDYQDYGYTF; CDR3 DNA: TGTGCCAGCAGCTTAGATTACCAGGACTATGGCTACACCTTC
D gene: .; V gene: TRBV19; clone size: .; J gene: TRBJ1-3; CDR3 length: 15; CDR3 protein: CASTDTVGAGNTIYF; CDR3 DNA: TGTGCCAGTACCGACACGGTAGGGGCTGGAAACACCATATATTTT
D gene: .; V gene: TRBV29-1; clone size: .; J gene: TRBJ2-3; CDR3 length: 13; CDR3 protein: CSAKRGGADTQYF; CDR3 DNA: TGCAGCGCTAAAAGGGGGGGGGCAGATACGCAGTATTTT
D gene: TRBD2; V gene: TRBV5-1; clone size: .; J gene: TRBJ2-1; CDR3 length: 17; CDR3 protein: CASSLGTSGRVYNEQFF; CDR3 DNA: TGCGCCAGCAGCCTCGGGACTAGCGGGAGGGTATACAATGAGCAGTTCTTC
D gene: TRBD1; V gene: TRBV18; clone size: .; J gene: TRBJ2-5; CDR3 length: 18; CDR3 protein: CASSPVRGLLLAVETQYF; CDR3 DNA: TGTGCCAGCTCACCGGTCAGGGGGCTTTTACTAGCCGTAGAGACCCAGTACTTC
D gene: .; V gene: TRBV11-2; clone size: .; J gene: TRBJ1-4; CDR3 length: 15; CDR3 protein: CASSSDGGRGEKLFF; CDR3 DNA: TGTGCCAGCAGCTCTGACGGGGGGCGGGGTGAAAAACTGTTTTTT
D gene: TRBD1; V gene: TRBV19; clone size: few; J gene: TRBJ2-3; CDR3 length: 14; CDR3 protein: CASSIRQGGDTQYF; CDR3 DNA: TGTGCCAGTAGTATCCGACAGGGGGGCGATACGCAGTATTTT
D gene: TRBD2; V gene: TRBV3-1/TRBV3-2; clone size: few; J gene: TRBJ2-3; CDR3 length: 15; CDR3 protein: CASSQDLAGGDTQYF; CDR3 DNA: TGTGCCAGCAGCCAAGACCTAGCGGGGGGAGATACGCAGTATTTT
D gene: .; V gene: TRBV6-6; clone size: .; J gene: TRBJ2-2; CDR3 length: 13; CDR3 protein: CASSVGNTGELFF; CDR3 DNA: TGTGCCAGCTCCGTCGGGAACACCGGGGAGCTGTTTTTT
D gene: TRBD1; V gene: TRBV27; clone size: few; J gene: TRBJ2-3; CDR3 length: 15; CDR3 protein: CASSNRQGGTDTQYF; CDR3 DNA: TGTGCCAGCAGTAACAGGCAGGGGGGCACAGATACGCAGTATTTT
D gene: .; V gene: TRBV5-1; clone size: once; J gene: TRBJ1-4; CDR3 length: 15; CDR3 protein: CASSLGSTTNEKLFF; CDR3 DNA: TGCGCCAGCAGCTTGGGTAGTACAACTAATGAAAAACTGTTTTTT